The 20 T cell receptor beta chains below all came from one sample that was sequenced in a study of PD-1 blockade in classical Hodgkin lymphoma. Exposure to brentuximab vedotin varied, and each patient had relapsed following autologous stem cell transplantation. Here immunoSEQ multiplex PCR was the method, and the copy in TCRdb shows in-frame clones only, minus some. The sample yields around 40,000 clones, around 78% seen once. This specimen was peripheral blood mononuclear cells (PBMCs), taken at baseline. The receptors were gathered from a human donor with classical Hodgkin lymphoma.

The CDR3 DNA follows: TGTGCCAGCAGTTTCGTGGGGCAGCCCCAGCATTTT. This translates into CASSFVGQPQHF. The J gene is TRBJ1-5, the V gene TRBV28; no definite D call. This CDR3 region has 12 residues. Germline CDR1 reads MDHEN; CDR2 reads SYDVKM. Trimming removed 3 bases from V and 7 bases from J, with 7 bases in between. Full variable domain (remainder filled in from reference TRBV28 and TRBJ1-5): DVKVTQSSRYLVKRTGEKVFLECVQDMDHENMFWYRQDPGLGLRLIYFSYDVKMKEKGDIPEGYSVSREKKERFSLILESASTNQTSMYLCASSFVGQPQHFGDGTRLSIL.

V gene TRBV23-1 combines with J gene TRBJ2-3, with unresolved D. TRBV23-1 is marked as an open reading frame, function uncertain. This CDR3 region has 12 residues. Trimming cost V 4 bases and J 2 bases, with 4 bases left between them. CDR3 sequence (DNA): TGCGCCAGCAGTCTGCCCACAGATACGCAGTATTTT. The encoded protein is CASSLPTDTQYF.

V is TRBV4-3 and J is TRBJ2-3, with TRBD2 matching over 7 bases. The CDR3 totals 13 residues. V gave up 5 bases and J gave up 1 base; unmatched junction bases: 0. In germline, CDR1 is LGHNA, CDR2 YSLEER. CDR3 region: CASSGGGTDTQYF. CDR3 in DNA: TGCGCCAGCAGCGGGGGGGGCACAGATACGCAGTATTTT.

V is TRBV28 and J is TRBJ1-5; D might be TRBD1 (5 bases). V lost 2 bases to trimming and J lost 1 base, with 6 bases between them. The length of the CDR3 is 14 residues. Germline V gene data show CDR1 as MDHEN and CDR2 as SYDVKM. The CDR3 DNA is TGTGCCAGCAGTTTAGGGGGGAGCAATCAGCCCCAGCATTTT. This encodes CASSLGGSNQPQHF.

The CDR3 sequence: CASSRQGLSGNTIYF. CDR3 bases: TGTGCCAGCAGTCGGCAGGGGCTCTCTGGAAACACCATATATTTT. The rearrangement joins TRBV6-6 to TRBJ1-3, with D possibly matching TRBD1 (6 bases). Germline V CDR1 and CDR2: MNHNY, SVGAGI (reference sequence). The CDR3 has 15 residues. Trimming removed 5 bases from V and 0 bases from J, with 11 bases in between.

The chain employs TRBV5-6 and TRBJ2-2; no clear D gene. V was shortened by 1 base and J by 5 bases, with 15 bases between the two germline ends. CDR1 is SGHDT, CDR2 YYEEEE, per germline. The CDR3 contains 16 residues. CDR3 sequence (DNA): TGTGCCAGCAGCTTGAGTCTAGAAGAAAAAACCGGGGAGCTGTTTTTT. It is translated as CASSLSLEEKTGELFF.

V usage is TRBV28 and J usage is TRBJ2-2, with D possibly TRBD1 on 5 matching bases. Trimming stripped 5 bases from V and 6 bases from J, with 16 bases between. The CDR3 length is 15 residues. CDR1 is MDHEN, CDR2 SYDVKM, per germline. CDR3 in amino acids: CASSPGGRAAGELFF. CDR3 in DNA: TGTGCCAGCAGTCCCGGCGGCAGGGCGGCCGGGGAGCTGTTTTTT.

The chain employs TRBV28 and TRBJ1-4; D is ambiguous. The germline V gene has CDR1 MDHEN and CDR2 SYDVKM. Trimming pared 5 bases from V and 10 bases from J, leaving 14 bases between. There are 13 residues in the CDR3. CDR3 residues: CASSTNGLGKLFF. The CDR3 DNA reads as TGTGCCAGCAGTACAAATGGACTAGGAAAACTGTTTTTT.

This clone was counted only a few times. This chain joins TRBV12-5 and TRBJ1-5, with D unresolved. V was clipped by 1 base and J by 2 bases, with 15 bases between them. There are 17 residues in the CDR3. Germline V lookup: CDR1 LGHNT, CDR2 FRNRAP. The CDR3 coding sequence is TGTGCTAGTGGTTTGGCCCGACCCTTTGGGGGCAATCAGCCCCAGCATTTT. Translated, it gives CASGLARPFGGNQPQHF.

The CDR3 protein is CASSFGSPGADTQYF. The DNA of the CDR3 is TGCGCCAGCAGCTTCGGGTCCCCTGGGGCAGATACGCAGTATTTT. The V call is TRBV5-1, the J call TRBJ2-3; D unresolved. The CDR3 is 15 residues long. V lost 2 bases to trimming and J lost 4 bases, with 14 bases between them. CDR1 is SGHRS, CDR2 YFSETQ, per germline.

This clone turned up a few times. This chain links TRBV4-2 with TRBJ2-1; tentatively, D is TRBD1 or TRBD2 (6 bases each). V shed 2 bases and J shed 2 bases, with 19 bases lying between them. The CDR3 spans 18 residues. The V gene's germline CDR1 is LGHNA and CDR2 YNFKEQ. For the CDR3, the DNA is TGTGCCAGCAGCCAACTTCGCGCGGGATCAGGGGCCTACAATGAGCAGTTCTTC. It encodes CASSQLRAGSGAYNEQFF.

The V gene is TRBV6-5, the J gene TRBJ2-7, with TRBD1 identical over 10 bases. The CDR3 consists of 14 residues. V was clipped by 6 bases and J by 4 bases; unmatched bases: 6. CDR1 and CDR2 from the germline V gene are MNHEY and SVGAGI. In nucleotides, the CDR3 is TGTGCCAGCAGAGACCCGGGACAGGGGTACGAGCAGTACTTC. Translation gives CASRDPGQGYEQYF.

This chain uses TRBV11-1 with TRBJ2-1, with D possibly being TRBD2 (5 bases). The germline V gene has CDR1 SGHAT and CDR2 FQDESV (reference sequence). There are 13 residues in the CDR3. Deletions cut 3 bases from V and 7 bases from J, with 10 bases between. DNA for the CDR3: TGTGCCAGCAGCTTCAGAAGGGAGAATGAGCAGTTCTTC. Translating it yields CASSFRRENEQFF.

V gene TRBV2 combines with J gene TRBJ2-1; D uncertain. Between the trimmed V and J ends, which lost 3 bases and 8 bases, there was a span of 11 bases. The CDR3 spans 13 residues. From germline, CDR1 is SNHLY and CDR2 FYNNEI. The CDR3 here is CASSDEGLHEQFF. Written as DNA, the CDR3 is TGTGCCAGCAGTGATGAAGGGCTCCATGAGCAGTTCTTC.

This rearrangement joins TRBV6-1 to TRBJ2-3; D perhaps matches TRBD2 (6 bases). V lost 2 bases to trimming and J lost 1 base, with 10 bases between them. Germline lookup yields CDR1 MNHNS and CDR2 SASEGT. This CDR3 has 15 residues. CDR3 loop: CASSEWGDRTDTQYF. The DNA for the CDR3 is TGTGCCAGCAGTGAATGGGGGGACCGCACAGATACGCAGTATTTT.

This rearrangement joins TRBV6-6 to TRBJ1-5; D not certain. Germline V gene data show CDR1 as MNHNY and CDR2 as SVGAGI (reference sequence). Trimming stripped 6 bases from V and 1 base from J, with 7 bases between. CDR3 length: 13 residues. The CDR3 DNA reads as TGTGCCAGCAGAGGAGGGAGCAATCAGCCCCAGCATTTT. Its translation is CASRGGSNQPQHF.

The J gene is TRBJ1-2, the V gene TRBV28, with TRBD1 matching 7 bases. CDR1 is MDHEN and CDR2 is SYDVKM in the germline V gene. Unmatched junction bases numbered 10, after V lost 6 bases and J lost 0 bases. This CDR3 comprises 16 residues. CDR3: CASSSSGGHSNYGYTF. In DNA, the CDR3 is TGTGCCAGCAGCTCCTCAGGGGGGCACTCTAACTATGGCTACACCTTC.

This clone was picked up a small number of times. This rearrangement joins TRBV6-1 to TRBJ2-7, with unresolved D. The CDR3 runs to 15 residues. Germline CDR1 MNHNS, CDR2 SASEGT. Between the trimmed V and J ends, which lost 6 bases and 4 bases, there was a span of 19 bases. The CDR3 loop reads CASSESAVGLYEQYF. CDR3 DNA sequence: TGTGCCAGCAGCGAGTCAGCCGTAGGCCTATACGAGCAGTACTTC.

The rearrangement uses TRBV29-1 and TRBJ2-3; 7 bases agree with TRBD2. In germline, CDR1 is SQVTM, CDR2 ANQGSEA. J gave up 0 bases and V 5 bases, and 14 bases lay outside the gene matches. The length of the CDR3 is 17 residues. CDR3 protein: CSVFFPRTSESTDTQYF. The CDR3 DNA reads TGCAGCGTTTTTTTTCCCCGAACTAGCGAGAGCACAGATACGCAGTATTTT.

This clone was counted only a few times. The chain has TRBV11-2 and TRBJ2-2; 7 bases fit TRBD1. The CDR3 is 18 residues long. CDR1 is SGHAT and CDR2 is FQNNGV in the germline V gene. Trimming took 4 bases from V and 4 from J; bases not matched to a gene: 15. The CDR3 nucleotides read TGTGCCAGCAGCTCTAGACAGGGACCCCTCTCGGGCACCGGGGAGCTGTTTTTT. As protein: CASSSRQGPLSGTGELFF.